The present T cell receptor (beta chain) was sequenced within a study of T cell changes during pregnancy in multiple sclerosis. The table came from immunoSEQ multiplex PCR; TCRdb's copy has only in-frame clones and leaves some out. The sample shows tens of thousands of clones, 91% of them seen only once. The sample consisted of CD8+ T cells from peripheral blood mononuclear cells, taken before pregnancy. This receptor was identified in a female donor with multiple sclerosis, enrolled in a pregnancy study.

The CDR3 protein is CASTLGNQPQHF. CDR3 in DNA: TGTGCCAGTACCCTCGGCAATCAGCCCCAGCATTTT. The chain combines TRBV19 with TRBJ1-5, with D hard to call. Trimming cost V 7 bases and J 2 bases, with 6 bases left between them. The CDR3 is 12 residues long. The V gene's germline CDR1 is LNHDA and CDR2 SQIVND (reference sequence).